This T cell receptor beta chain is from a study of blood T cell repertoires in COVID-19 (dated by TCRdb to 2018 to 2021). Regarding the research as a whole: Collaborator samples came from the United States, Italy and Spain and covered acute and convalescent phases of COVID-19. Subjects who had been exposed to COVID-19, were actively infected with it, or had recovered from it provided the deeply sampled blood TCRbeta repertoires that made up the dataset. The samples were drawn from two sources: the first 160 participants of the ongoing ImmuneRACE study, and 1,000 to 1,500 subjects contributed by 6 global collaborators. Where available, HLA class I and class II types were taken from metadata supplied by the sample provider and were not determined by assay-based typing. The sample metadata nearly always contained a de-identified subject ID, COVID-19 status, age in years and sex. The prospective study material was composed of cDNA or gDNA derived from T cells, B-cell-depleted T cells, or PBMCs. A freely available public database, intended as a resource for researchers studying the immune response to SARS-CoV-2, is where the repertoires were released.

TCRbeta CDR3 regions were amplified from genomic DNA by means of the immunoSEQ Assay, a bias-controlled multiplex PCR. In the source study's methods: Within the assay, amplification of reference gene primers was used to estimate how many nucleated cells each sample contained. To quantify the absolute abundance of each unique TCRbeta CDR3 rearrangement, sequence reads were collapsed and filtered. For each sample, productive Simpson clonality was calculated by taking the square root of Simpson's diversity index across productive rearrangements. Here the immuneACCESS table is served through TCRdb, limited to in-frame sequences with V and J called. Missing clones are a known gap in these copies; in checked studies unresolved V genes cover under half, and the rest lacks a known reason. That table gives V, J and clone size, and the DNA gave D and trimming. The sample table lists 70,000 or so clones, roughly 91% of them with a count of one. The ten largest clones add up to approximately 1.4% of the sample.

Turning to this clone: Its recognized antigen is unknown. Per-base qualities were not stored, and no clone one base away is much larger.

The research as a whole found: Clinical and demographic metadata were provided uncurated, with the amount varying by source and participant.

From the germline V gene, CDR1 is SGHRS and CDR2 is YFSETQ. Cut back by 0 bases and 2 bases, the V and J ends lie 11 bases apart. Taken from cysteine to phenylalanine, the CDR3 has 15 residues. Only CDR3 DNA is held: 45 bases, read in frame from base 1. Collaborating institutions collected whole blood in K2EDTA tubes following their own protocols. Collaborator samples were shipped for TCRbeta analysis as frozen whole blood, isolated PBMCs, or DNA extracted from either sample type. The receptor was isolated from a human donor in a cohort sampled during active COVID-19. The V and J segments used are TRBV5-1 and TRBJ2-5, with a weak D call of TRBD2 (6 bases match). Sequenced sample: peripheral blood. The DNA sequence is as follows: TGCGCCAGCAGCTTGGTCGGGACTCCACAAGAGACCCAGTACTTC. Its protein is CASSLVGTPQETQYF.